This T cell receptor (beta chain) was identified in a study of blood T cell repertoires in COVID-19. As for the study in general: Acute and convalescent COVID-19 specimens originated in the United States, Italy and Spain. From T cells, B-cell-depleted T cells, or PBMCs came the material, which was cDNA or gDNA.

Authors' analysis steps: Reference gene primers were amplified, and this amplification served to estimate nucleated cell counts. TCRdb's table, derived via immunoSEQ multiplex PCR, lists solely in-frame clones and lacks some. That table is the source of V, J and clone size, and D and trimming were worked out from the DNA. This sample has about 130,000 clones, with almost 80% found just once. Trimming stripped 6 bases from V and 8 bases from J, with 13 bases between. The CDR3 length is 13 residues. The TCR was taken from a man aged 55-75 years who had recovered from COVID-19. The sequenced sample was peripheral blood. The J gene is TRBJ2-2, the V gene TRBV12-3 or TRBV12-4; no clear D. The CDR3 sequence: CASSFALAGELFF. CDR3 bases: TGTGCCAGCAGCTTCGCGCTCGCAGGGGAGCTGTTTTTT.